This T cell receptor (beta chain) comes out of a study of T cell changes during pregnancy in multiple sclerosis (dated by TCRdb to about 2019). Turning to the overall study: Changes in the T cell repertoire over the course of pregnancy were examined in this study in women with multiple sclerosis.

Worth noting for this clone: The clone's antigen remains unknown. Base qualities are not provided; no much larger clone lies one nucleotide away.

Libraries were constructed by the immunoSEQ multiplex PCR assay. TCRdb stores this immuneACCESS table with in-frame sequences only. Part of the clones is absent; in the studies checked, under half of the shortfall reflects unresolved V genes, and no reason is known for the rest. This sample holds some 99,000 clones; roughly 94% were observed only once. Approximately 2.4% of the sample rests with the top ten. Relative to germline, V is 4 bases shorter and J is 3 bases shorter, with 15 bases between their ends. The CDR3 covers 15 residues, taking in both the cysteine and the phenylalanine. The sequence is cut down to CDR3 DNA, 45 bases in frame from base 1. CDR1 and CDR2 (LNHDA, SQIVND) derive from the germline V gene (reference sequence).

Sample: peripheral blood, taken after pregnancy. Recombination connected TRBV19 to TRBJ1-1, with the identity of the D gene unclear. The receptor was isolated from a female donor in good health, enrolled as a control in a pregnancy study. The nucleotide sequence is given as TGTGCCAGTAGTACTCTTTTTCCGAGGGACACTGAAGCTTTCTTT. Its product reads: CASSTLFPRDTEAFF.